This T cell receptor (beta chain) was identified in a study of blood T cell repertoires in COVID-19. J was trimmed by 3 bases and V by 5 bases; bases with no gene match: 1. This CDR3 has 14 residues. The germline V gene has CDR1 SGHRS and CDR2 YFSETQ. This clone showed up just once. Sequencing was performed with immunoSEQ multiplex PCR; in TCRdb, only in-frame clones are kept and a portion is missing. The table lists fewer than 95,000 clones, more than 80% of them singletons. Sequencing was done on a sample of peripheral blood. This TCR derives from a woman older than 75 with acute or convalescent COVID-19. The rearrangement joins TRBV5-1 to TRBJ2-7, with TRBD2 matching over 14 bases. The CDR3 DNA sequence: TGCGCCAGCAGTGGGACTAGCGGGAGCTACGAGCAGTACTTC. Translating it yields CASSGTSGSYEQYF.